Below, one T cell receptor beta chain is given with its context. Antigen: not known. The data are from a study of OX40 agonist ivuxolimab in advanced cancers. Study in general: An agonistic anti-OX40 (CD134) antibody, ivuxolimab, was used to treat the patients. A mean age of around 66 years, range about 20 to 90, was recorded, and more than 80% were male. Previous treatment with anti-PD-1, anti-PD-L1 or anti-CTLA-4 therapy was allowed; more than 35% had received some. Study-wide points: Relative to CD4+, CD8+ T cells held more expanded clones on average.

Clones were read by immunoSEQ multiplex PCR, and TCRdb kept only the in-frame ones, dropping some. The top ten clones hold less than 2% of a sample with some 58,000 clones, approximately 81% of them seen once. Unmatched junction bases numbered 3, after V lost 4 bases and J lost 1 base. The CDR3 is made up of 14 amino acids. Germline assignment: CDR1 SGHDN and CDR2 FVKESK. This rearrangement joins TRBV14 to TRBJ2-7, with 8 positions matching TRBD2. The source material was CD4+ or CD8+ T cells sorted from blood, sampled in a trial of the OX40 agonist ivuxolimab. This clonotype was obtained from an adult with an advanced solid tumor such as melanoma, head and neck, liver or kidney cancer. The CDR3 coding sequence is TGTGCCAGCAGCCTTAGCGGGAATTCCTACGAGCAGTACGTC. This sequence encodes CASSLSGNSYEQYV.